What follows is one TCR gamma chain and its context. This may arise from a read error, as a much more abundant clone is one base away. Other nucleotide sequences from this sample produce the same CDR3. With CATT, TCRdb re-called clones from the RT-PCR reads. The sample has about 820 gamma-chain clones, around 6% seen once. The data originate from a study of gamma-delta T cells after stem cell transplantation. The CDR3 has 17 amino acids. Germline V CDR1 and CDR2: GITISATS, ISYDGTV (reference sequence). Germline trimming cut 0 bases from V and 4 bases from J; bases unmatched to any gene: 3. The chain couples TRGV9 to TRGJP. The source of this sequence is a human donor. It is not recorded whose cells these are; they may come from a transplant donor. The source material was gamma-delta T cells. CDR3 nucleotide sequence: TGTGCCTTGTGGGAGGTGCGTCAAGAGTTGGGCAAAAAAATCAAGGTATTT. Translation gives CALWEVRQELGKKIKVF.